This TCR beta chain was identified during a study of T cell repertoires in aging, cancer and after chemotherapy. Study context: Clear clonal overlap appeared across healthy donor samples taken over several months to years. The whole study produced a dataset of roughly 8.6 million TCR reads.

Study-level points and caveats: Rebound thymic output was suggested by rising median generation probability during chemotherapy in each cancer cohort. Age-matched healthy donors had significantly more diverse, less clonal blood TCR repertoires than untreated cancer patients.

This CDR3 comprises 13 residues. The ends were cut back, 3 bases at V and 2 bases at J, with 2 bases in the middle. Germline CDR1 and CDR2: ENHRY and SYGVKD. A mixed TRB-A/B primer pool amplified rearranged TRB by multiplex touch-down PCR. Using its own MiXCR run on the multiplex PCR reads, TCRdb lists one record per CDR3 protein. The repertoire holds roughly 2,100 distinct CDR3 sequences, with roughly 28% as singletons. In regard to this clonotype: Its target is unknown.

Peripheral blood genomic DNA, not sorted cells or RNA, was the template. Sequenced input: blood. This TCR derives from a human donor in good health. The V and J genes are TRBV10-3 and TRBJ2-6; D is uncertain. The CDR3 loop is CAISEPGANVLTF. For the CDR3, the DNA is TGTGCCATCAGTGAACCTGGGGCCAACGTCCTGACTTTC.